The clone carrying this T cell receptor (beta chain) occurred many times. No antigen is known for it. This sample stems from a study of T cells in Graves' hyperthyroidism and ophthalmopathy. Regions amplified from RNA transcripts were the TCR beta CDR3 regions. Researchers ran a first-round RT-PCR on the TCR CDR3 using the HTBI primer set. TCRdb ran MiXCR on the multiplex PCR reads and lists one entry per CDR3 protein. The repertoire consists of 400,000 to 500,000 distinct CDR3 sequences, with roughly an eighth occurring once and the leading ten covering 5.3%. Study-level findings and limits: Stable hyperthyroidism and ophthalmopathy were separated using 13 V-J signatures.

The TCR was taken from a woman aged 18-29 years with Graves' hyperthyroidism. Sequenced input: blood.

CDR3 nucleotide sequence: TGTGCCAGCAGTTCTCAACTATTGGCCTACGAGCAGTACTTC. This encodes CASSSQLLAYEQYF. The J gene is TRBJ2-7, the V gene TRBV27; D is unclear. CDR1 is MNHEY, CDR2 SMNVEV, per germline (reference sequence). Between the trimmed V and J ends, which lost 4 bases and 2 bases, there was a span of 12 bases. The CDR3 runs 14 residues.